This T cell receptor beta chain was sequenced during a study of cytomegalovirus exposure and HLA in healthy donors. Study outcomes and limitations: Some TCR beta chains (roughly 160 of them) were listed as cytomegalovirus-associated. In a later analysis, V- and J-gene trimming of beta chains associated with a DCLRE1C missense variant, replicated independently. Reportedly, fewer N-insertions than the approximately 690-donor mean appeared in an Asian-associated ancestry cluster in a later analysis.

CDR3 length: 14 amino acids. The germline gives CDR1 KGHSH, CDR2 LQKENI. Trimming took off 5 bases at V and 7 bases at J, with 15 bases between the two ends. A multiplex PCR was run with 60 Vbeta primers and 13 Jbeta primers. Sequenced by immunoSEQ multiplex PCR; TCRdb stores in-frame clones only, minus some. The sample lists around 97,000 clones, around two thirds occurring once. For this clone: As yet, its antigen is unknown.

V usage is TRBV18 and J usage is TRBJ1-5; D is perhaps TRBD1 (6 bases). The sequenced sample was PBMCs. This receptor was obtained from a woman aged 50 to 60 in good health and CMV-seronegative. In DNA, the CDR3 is TGTGCCAGCTCAGTGGGACACCAACAACAGCCCCAGCATTTT. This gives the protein CASSVGHQQQPQHF.